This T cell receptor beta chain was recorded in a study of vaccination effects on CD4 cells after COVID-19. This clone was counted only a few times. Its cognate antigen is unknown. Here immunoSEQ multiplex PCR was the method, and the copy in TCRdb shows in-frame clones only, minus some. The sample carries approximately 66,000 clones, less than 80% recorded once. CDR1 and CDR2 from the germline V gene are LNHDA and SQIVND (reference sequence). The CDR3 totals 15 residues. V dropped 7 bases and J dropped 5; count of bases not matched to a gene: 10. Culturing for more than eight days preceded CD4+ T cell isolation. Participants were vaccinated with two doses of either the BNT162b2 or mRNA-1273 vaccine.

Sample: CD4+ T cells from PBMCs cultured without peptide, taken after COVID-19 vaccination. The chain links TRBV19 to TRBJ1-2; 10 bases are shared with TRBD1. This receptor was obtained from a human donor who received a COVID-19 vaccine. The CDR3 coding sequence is TGTGCCAGTAACGACCGGGACAGGGGATCTTATGGCTACACCTTC. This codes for CASNDRDRGSYGYTF.